A selection of T cell receptor beta chains follows, all from one sample in a study of OX40 agonist ivuxolimab in advanced cancers. The method was immunoSEQ multiplex PCR; TCRdb's version includes in-frame clones alone and lacks a portion of them. The data contain 65,000 to 100,000 clones, about 94% of them singletons. The material was CD4+ or CD8+ T cells sorted from blood, obtained in a trial of the OX40 agonist ivuxolimab. These receptors were obtained from an adult with an advanced solid tumor such as melanoma, head and neck, liver or kidney cancer. Each CDR3 is given with its conserved first and last residue. D genes are given only for firm matches. Clone size appears in some rows only: once, few, many, or a class for an expanded clone.

V gene: TRBV27; D gene: TRBD1; J gene: TRBJ2-7; clone size: -; CDR3 protein: CASSLYRGFSYEQYF; CDR3 DNA: TGTGCCAGCAGTTTATACAGGGGGTTCTCCTACGAGCAGTACTTC
V gene: TRBV7-9; D gene: -; J gene: TRBJ1-1; clone size: -; CDR3 protein: CASSLVGDGTEAFF; CDR3 DNA: TGTGCCAGCAGCTTAGTGGGGGACGGCACTGAAGCTTTCTTT
V gene: TRBV7-3; D gene: TRBD2; J gene: TRBJ2-3; clone size: -; CDR3 protein: CASSSTSGATDTQYF; CDR3 DNA: TGTGCCAGCAGCTCGACTAGCGGGGCAACAGATACGCAGTATTTT
V gene: TRBV7-7; D gene: -; J gene: TRBJ2-7; clone size: once; CDR3 protein: CASSLRGADEQYF; CDR3 DNA: TGTGCCAGCAGCTTAAGAGGGGCGGACGAGCAGTACTTC
V gene: TRBV5-4; D gene: -; J gene: TRBJ1-1; clone size: -; CDR3 protein: CASSLFGREAEAFF; CDR3 DNA: TGTGCCAGCAGCTTGTTCGGCAGGGAGGCTGAAGCTTTCTTT
V gene: TRBV18; D gene: -; J gene: TRBJ2-1; clone size: -; CDR3 protein: CASSTVGAYNEQFF; CDR3 DNA: TGTGCCAGCTCCACAGTCGGTGCCTACAATGAGCAGTTCTTC
V gene: TRBV4-1; D gene: -; J gene: TRBJ1-1; clone size: -; CDR3 protein: CASSQGREVPEAFF; CDR3 DNA: TGCGCCAGCAGCCAAGGCCGGGAGGTCCCTGAAGCTTTCTTT
V gene: TRBV7-9; D gene: TRBD1; J gene: TRBJ1-3; clone size: -; CDR3 protein: CASSPGQQGGNTIYF; CDR3 DNA: TGTGCCAGCAGCCCGGGACAGCAGGGTGGAAACACCATATATTTT
V gene: TRBV29-1; D gene: TRBD1; J gene: TRBJ2-7; clone size: -; CDR3 protein: CSVGTAVTYEQYF; CDR3 DNA: TGCAGCGTCGGGACAGCCGTAACCTACGAGCAGTACTTC
V gene: TRBV5-1; D gene: -; J gene: TRBJ2-3; clone size: -; CDR3 protein: CASSSGTAVTDTQYF; CDR3 DNA: TGCGCCAGCAGTTCAGGGACTGCAGTCACAGATACGCAGTATTTT
V gene: TRBV9; D gene: -; J gene: TRBJ1-5; clone size: -; CDR3 protein: CASSVGGSLNQPQHF; CDR3 DNA: TGTGCCAGCAGCGTAGGCGGCAGCCTCAATCAGCCCCAGCATTTT
V gene: TRBV2; D gene: TRBD1; J gene: TRBJ1-2; clone size: -; CDR3 protein: CASSEGTGGGGNYGYTF; CDR3 DNA: TGTGCCAGCAGTGAAGGGACAGGGGGTGGAGGAAACTATGGCTACACCTTC
V gene: TRBV4-1; D gene: TRBD1; J gene: TRBJ2-6; clone size: once; CDR3 protein: CASSQVTGAPHSGANVLTF; CDR3 DNA: TGCGCCAGCAGCCAAGTAACAGGGGCCCCCCACTCTGGGGCCAACGTCCTGACTTTC
V gene: TRBV18; D gene: -; J gene: TRBJ2-3; clone size: -; CDR3 protein: CASSPGSVSTDTQYF; CDR3 DNA: TGTGCCAGCTCACCAGGATCCGTCAGCACAGATACGCAGTATTTT
V gene: TRBV19; D gene: -; J gene: TRBJ1-2; clone size: -; CDR3 protein: CASSIDHGGMDGYTF; CDR3 DNA: TGTGCCAGTAGTATAGATCACGGGGGCATGGATGGCTACACCTTC
V gene: TRBV7-6; D gene: -; J gene: TRBJ1-1; clone size: -; CDR3 protein: CASSLKEVNTEAFF; CDR3 DNA: TGTGCCAGCAGCTTAAAGGAGGTGAACACTGAAGCTTTCTTT
V gene: TRBV5-1; D gene: -; J gene: TRBJ2-3; clone size: once; CDR3 protein: CASSSSGGWDTQYF; CDR3 DNA: TGCGCCAGCAGCTCGTCGGGGGGCTGGGATACGCAGTATTTT
V gene: TRBV5-8; D gene: TRBD2; J gene: TRBJ2-2; clone size: -; CDR3 protein: CASSTGLAGVTGELFF; CDR3 DNA: TGTGCCAGCAGCACCGGACTAGCGGGGGTTACCGGGGAGCTGTTTTTT
V gene: TRBV9; D gene: -; J gene: TRBJ2-7; clone size: -; CDR3 protein: CASSVEGQGGDEQYF; CDR3 DNA: TGTGCCAGCAGCGTAGAGGGGCAGGGGGGCGACGAGCAGTACTTC
V gene: TRBV6-5; D gene: -; J gene: TRBJ1-2; clone size: -; CDR3 protein: CASSSHDRTHGYTF; CDR3 DNA: TGTGCCAGCAGTTCCCATGACAGGACGCATGGCTACACCTTC
V gene: TRBV5-1; D gene: -; J gene: TRBJ2-7; clone size: once; CDR3 protein: CASSLARTYEQYF; CDR3 DNA: TGCGCCAGCAGCTTGGCCCGCACCTACGAGCAGTACTTC
V gene: TRBV19; D gene: TRBD2; J gene: TRBJ2-2; clone size: -; CDR3 protein: CASSREGITGELFF; CDR3 DNA: TGTGCCAGTAGCAGGGAGGGAATAACCGGGGAGCTGTTTTTT
V gene: TRBV6-1; D gene: TRBD2; J gene: TRBJ2-7; clone size: once; CDR3 protein: CASNLLAGGPHEQYF; CDR3 DNA: TGTGCCAGCAATCTTCTAGCGGGAGGGCCTCACGAGCAGTACTTC
V gene: TRBV4-3; D gene: TRBD1; J gene: TRBJ1-4; clone size: -; CDR3 protein: CASSQAAMTGPNEKLFF; CDR3 DNA: TGCGCCAGCAGCCAAGCCGCTATGACAGGGCCTAATGAAAAACTGTTTTTT
V gene: TRBV4-3; D gene: TRBD2; J gene: TRBJ2-1; clone size: -; CDR3 protein: CASSQVGLAGNEQFF; CDR3 DNA: TGCGCCAGCAGCCAAGTCGGACTAGCGGGAAATGAGCAGTTCTTC
V gene: TRBV28; D gene: TRBD2; J gene: TRBJ2-7; clone size: -; CDR3 protein: CASSLYSGGLGNEQYF; CDR3 DNA: TGTGCCAGCAGTTTATATAGCGGGGGACTAGGGAACGAGCAGTACTTC
V gene: TRBV27; D gene: -; J gene: TRBJ2-1; clone size: -; CDR3 protein: CASSLLGPYNEQFF; CDR3 DNA: TGTGCCAGCAGTTTACTTGGTCCCTACAATGAGCAGTTCTTC
V gene: TRBV4-1; D gene: TRBD1; J gene: TRBJ2-7; clone size: -; CDR3 protein: CASSQASGTGFVWYEQYF; CDR3 DNA: TGCGCCAGCAGCCAGGCCTCCGGGACAGGGTTTGTTTGGTACGAGCAGTACTTC
V gene: TRBV19; D gene: TRBD2; J gene: TRBJ2-3; clone size: -; CDR3 protein: CASSIRYWTSGDTDTQYF; CDR3 DNA: TGTGCCAGTAGTATTCGATATTGGACTAGCGGAGACACAGATACGCAGTATTTT
V gene: TRBV19; D gene: -; J gene: TRBJ1-4; clone size: -; CDR3 protein: CASSIGETNEKLFF; CDR3 DNA: TGTGCCAGTAGTATAGGGGAGACTAATGAAAAACTGTTTTTT
V gene: TRBV25-1; D gene: -; J gene: TRBJ2-2; clone size: -; CDR3 protein: CAAGSYTGELFF; CDR3 DNA: TGTGCCGCGGGTAGCTACACCGGGGAGCTGTTTTTT
V gene: TRBV27; D gene: -; J gene: TRBJ2-2; clone size: -; CDR3 protein: CASSLFGLSGELFF; CDR3 DNA: TGTGCCAGCAGTTTATTTGGACTGTCCGGGGAGCTGTTTTTT
V gene: TRBV2; D gene: -; J gene: TRBJ2-1; clone size: -; CDR3 protein: CASSEHSARDNEQFF; CDR3 DNA: TGTGCCAGCAGTGAACACAGCGCTCGGGACAATGAGCAGTTCTTC
V gene: TRBV5-6; D gene: -; J gene: TRBJ2-1; clone size: -; CDR3 protein: CASSFTRVNEQFF; CDR3 DNA: TGTGCCAGCAGCTTCACCAGGGTCAATGAGCAGTTCTTC
V gene: TRBV27; D gene: TRBD2; J gene: TRBJ2-2; clone size: -; CDR3 protein: CASTNQTSGRYTGELFF; CDR3 DNA: TGTGCCAGCACCAACCAGACTAGCGGGAGGTACACCGGGGAGCTGTTTTTT
V gene: TRBV5-1; D gene: -; J gene: TRBJ2-7; clone size: -; CDR3 protein: CASSPGGGASYEQYF; CDR3 DNA: TGCGCCAGCAGTCCGGGTGGGGGTGCCTCCTACGAGCAGTACTTC
V gene: TRBV4-3; D gene: -; J gene: TRBJ2-7; clone size: -; CDR3 protein: CASSQDGVSYEQYF; CDR3 DNA: TGCGCCAGCAGCCAAGATGGGGTCAGTTACGAGCAGTACTTC
V gene: TRBV12-5; D gene: TRBD2; J gene: TRBJ2-1; clone size: -; CDR3 protein: CASGLDTSGQLYNEQFF; CDR3 DNA: TGTGCTAGTGGTTTGGATACTAGCGGCCAACTTTACAATGAGCAGTTCTTC
V gene: TRBV7-9; D gene: -; J gene: TRBJ2-1; clone size: -; CDR3 protein: CASSLAANEQFF; CDR3 DNA: TGTGCCAGCAGCTTAGCGGCTAATGAGCAGTTCTTC
V gene: TRBV7-3; D gene: -; J gene: TRBJ2-2; clone size: -; CDR3 protein: CASSSGGTGHGELFF; CDR3 DNA: TGTGCCAGCAGCTCCGGGGGTACAGGGCACGGGGAGCTGTTTTTT
V gene: TRBV6-1; D gene: -; J gene: TRBJ2-7; clone size: -; CDR3 protein: CASSEEDVSASHLPHIYEQYF; CDR3 DNA: TGTGCCAGCAGTGAAGAGGACGTCAGCGCCTCGCATCTCCCGCACATCTACGAGCAGTACTTC
V gene: TRBV11-2; D gene: TRBD2; J gene: TRBJ2-7; clone size: -; CDR3 protein: CASSWGLAGELPYEQYF; CDR3 DNA: TGTGCCAGCAGCTGGGGACTAGCGGGAGAACTTCCCTACGAGCAGTACTTC
V gene: TRBV11-2; D gene: -; J gene: TRBJ2-7; clone size: -; CDR3 protein: CASSPQLQPPYEQYF; CDR3 DNA: TGTGCCAGCAGCCCACAGTTACAACCCCCTTACGAGCAGTACTTC
V gene: TRBV28; D gene: TRBD2; J gene: TRBJ2-7; clone size: once; CDR3 protein: CASSLMGGNSYEQYF; CDR3 DNA: TGTGCCAGCAGTTTAATGGGGGGGAACTCCTACGAGCAGTACTTC
V gene: TRBV7-9; D gene: -; J gene: TRBJ2-3; clone size: once; CDR3 protein: CASSPLEAGSSRDTQYF; CDR3 DNA: TGTGCCAGCAGCCCCCTCGAAGCAGGGAGTAGCAGGGATACGCAGTATTTT
V gene: TRBV15; D gene: -; J gene: TRBJ2-7; clone size: -; CDR3 protein: CATSRPSGQSSYEQYF; CDR3 DNA: TGTGCCACCAGCAGACCCTCAGGACAGAGCTCCTACGAGCAGTACTTC
V gene: TRBV4-3; D gene: -; J gene: TRBJ2-7; clone size: -; CDR3 protein: CASSQDRAPGNYEQYF; CDR3 DNA: TGCGCCAGCAGCCAAGATCGGGCGCCCGGGAACTACGAGCAGTACTTC
V gene: TRBV4-1; D gene: -; J gene: TRBJ1-1; clone size: -; CDR3 protein: CASSQDPLGGDTEAFF; CDR3 DNA: TGCGCCAGCAGCCAAGATCCCTTGGGTGGGGACACTGAAGCTTTCTTT
V gene: TRBV7-9; D gene: TRBD2; J gene: TRBJ2-3; clone size: -; CDR3 protein: CASSHRTSGSADTQYF; CDR3 DNA: TGTGCCAGCAGCCACAGGACTAGCGGGAGTGCGGATACGCAGTATTTT
V gene: TRBV28; D gene: -; J gene: TRBJ2-5; clone size: -; CDR3 protein: CASSLAEGETQYF; CDR3 DNA: TGTGCCAGCAGTTTAGCGGAGGGGGAGACCCAGTACTTC
V gene: TRBV20-1; D gene: -; J gene: TRBJ2-7; clone size: -; CDR3 protein: CSATWGYEQYF; CDR3 DNA: TGCAGTGCTACATGGGGTTACGAGCAGTACTTC
V gene: TRBV10-3; D gene: -; J gene: TRBJ1-5; clone size: -; CDR3 protein: CAIREGLGGNQPQHF; CDR3 DNA: TGTGCCATCAGGGAAGGGTTGGGGGGCAATCAGCCCCAGCATTTT
V gene: TRBV6-5; D gene: -; J gene: TRBJ2-1; clone size: -; CDR3 protein: CASSSTKESSYNEQFF; CDR3 DNA: TGTGCCAGCAGTTCCACAAAGGAAAGCTCCTACAATGAGCAGTTCTTC